This T cell receptor beta chain is drawn from a study of blood T cell repertoires in COVID-19. Profiled with immunoSEQ multiplex PCR; TCRdb holds only in-frame clones, not every one. Here the sample spans over 150,000 clones, 83% being singletons. V lost 4 bases, J lost 4 bases, and 12 bases lay in between. The CDR3 totals 14 residues. CDR1 and CDR2 (germline): SGHRS, YFSETQ. Specimen: peripheral blood. The chain recombines TRBV5-1 with TRBJ1-3; the D is unclear. The sequence came from a woman aged 70 to 79 who had recovered from COVID-19. The CDR3, as DNA: TGCGCCAGCAGCCCCACCGGGTCCGGAAACACCATATATTTT. Protein sequence: CASSPTGSGNTIYF.